These T cell receptor beta chains were read from a single sample in a study of blood T cell repertoires in COVID-19. Clones were sequenced by immunoSEQ multiplex PCR, and TCRdb holds only the in-frame ones, with some missing. The sample lists fewer than 350,000 clones, approximately 84% occurring once. The specimen sequenced was peripheral blood. The receptor set was obtained from a woman aged 25 to 39 who had recovered from COVID-19. CDR3s include the opening cysteine and the closing phenylalanine or tryptophan. D genes are given only for firm matches. Clone size is stated in some rows and not others, as once, few, many or a class when expanded.

j_gene,abundance,v_gene,d_gene,CDR3nt,CDR3aa
TRBJ1-1,once,TRBV6-5,TRBD1,TGTGCCAGCAGCCCCCTTGGACAGGGATCCCCTGAAGCTTTCTTT,CASSPLGQGSPEAFF
TRBJ2-3,-,TRBV27,-,TGTGCCAGCAGTTTCTACAGCGGTACGCAGTATTTT,CASSFYSGTQYF
TRBJ1-2,-,TRBV7-9,-,TGTGCCAGCAGCGGCACCAAGGGGGACGCTAACTATGGCTACACCTTC,CASSGTKGDANYGYTF
TRBJ2-4,-,TRBV6-5,-,TGTGCCAGCAGTTACTCGGTAACCGGAGACAAAAACATTCAGTACTTC,CASSYSVTGDKNIQYF
TRBJ1-6,-,TRBV7-6,TRBD1,TGTGCCAGCAGCACACGACAGGGTGGTAATTCACCCCTCCACTTT,CASSTRQGGNSPLHF
TRBJ2-2,-,TRBV1,-,TGCACCAGCAGCCTCTCAGGGCTAGCGGGAGCGAACACCGGGGAGCTGTTTTTT,CTSSLSGLAGANTGELFF
TRBJ2-3,-,TRBV28,-,TGTGCCAGCAGTTTATTTATTGACTCTACGCAGTATTTT,CASSLFIDSTQYF
TRBJ1-6,-,TRBV18,-,TGTGCCAGCTCACCCGAGGCGCAGGGATATCTCCACTTT,CASSPEAQGYLHF
TRBJ1-2,-,TRBV19,TRBD1,TGTGCCAGTAGTATAGATTACAGGGGTGATGGCTACACCTTC,CASSIDYRGDGYTF
TRBJ2-7,-,TRBV7-3,-,TGTGCCAGCAGCTTGGACGGAGGTTCGGGCGAGCAGTACTTC,CASSLDGGSGEQYF
TRBJ1-5,-,TRBV10-1,-,TGCGCCAGCAGTGAGGGGGGGACCAATCAGCCCCAGCATTTT,CASSEGGTNQPQHF
TRBJ1-4,-,TRBV6-5,-,TGTGCCAGCACCCGGGGTAGGGAAAAACTGTTTTTT,CASTRGREKLFF
TRBJ2-2,few,TRBV11-2,-,TGTGCCAGCAGCTTTGGGGCCTCGAACACCGGGGAGCTGTTTTTT,CASSFGASNTGELFF
TRBJ2-1,once,TRBV27,-,TGTGCCAGCAGTTTAGGCGGGCCCTTACTCTACAATGAGCAGTTCTTC,CASSLGGPLLYNEQFF
TRBJ2-2,-,TRBV23-1,-,TGCGCCAGCAGTCAAATGGCCGAATGGCGGGGACAGTTTGGGACCGGGGAGCTGTTTTTT,CASSQMAEWRGQFGTGELFF
TRBJ2-5,-,TRBV6-5,-,TGTGCCAGCAGTCCCTACGTCGGGGAATTAAAGACCCAGTACTTC,CASSPYVGELKTQYF
TRBJ2-1,once,TRBV6-5,-,TGTGCCAGCAGTTACGCCCCACTTTACAATGAGCAGTTCTTC,CASSYAPLYNEQFF
TRBJ2-5,-,TRBV6-5,-,TGTGCCAGCAGTTACTCGAACAGGGAAGAGACCCAGTACTTC,CASSYSNREETQYF
TRBJ2-7,-,TRBV27,TRBD1,TGTGCCAGCAGTCAATTTGGGACAGGGGGCTACGAGCAGTACTTC,CASSQFGTGGYEQYF
TRBJ1-2,few,TRBV3-1/TRBV3-2,-,TGTGCCAGCAGCCAAGAGACAGGAACCTATGGCTACACCTTC,CASSQETGTYGYTF
TRBJ2-2,few,TRBV11-2,-,TGTGCCAGCAGCTTACAAACGACTGACACCGGGGAGCTGTTTTTT,CASSLQTTDTGELFF
TRBJ2-6,-,TRBV6-2/TRBV6-3,TRBD1,TGTGCCAGCACCCCAGGGGGCTCTGGGGCCAACGTCCTGACTTTC,CASTPGGSGANVLTF
TRBJ2-2,-,TRBV6-6,TRBD2,TGTGCCAGCAGACTTGGGGGGGGAGCCGGGGAGCTGTTTTTT,CASRLGGGAGELFF
TRBJ2-7,-,TRBV12-3/TRBV12-4,TRBD1,TGTGCCAGCAGTCTAGGACAGGGCGTGGGGCAGTACTTC,CASSLGQGVGQYF
TRBJ2-1,-,TRBV6-5,-,TGTGCCAGCCGGCCACATAACAGTGATGAGCAGTTCTTC,CASRPHNSDEQFF
TRBJ1-1,-,TRBV7-2,TRBD1,TGTGCCAGCAGCCACAAGGGACAGGCGGCAACTGAAGCTTTCTTT,CASSHKGQAATEAFF
TRBJ1-2,-,TRBV5-4,TRBD1,TGTGCCAGCAGCTTGGACCAAGGGGGCGGGCTTAGGGGCTACACCTTC,CASSLDQGGGLRGYTF
TRBJ2-1,-,TRBV19,TRBD2,TGTGCCAGTTGGACTAGCGGTTACAATGAGCAGTTCTTC,CASWTSGYNEQFF
TRBJ2-7,-,TRBV11-2,-,TGTGCCAGCAGCTCCTTGCTAGGCTACGAGCAGTACTTC,CASSSLLGYEQYF
TRBJ2-7,-,TRBV18,-,TGTGCCAGCTCACCAATTGGGGCTCCCTCAGGCGAGCAGTACTTC,CASSPIGAPSGEQYF
TRBJ1-1,-,TRBV10-2,-,TGCGCCAGCAGTGAACGGGGGGGAACTGAAGCTTTCTTT,CASSERGGTEAFF
TRBJ2-1,few,TRBV5-1,TRBD1,TGCGCCAGCAGCACTACCGGGACAGGGGCGGTTGAGCAGTTCTTC,CASSTTGTGAVEQFF
TRBJ1-5,once,TRBV14,TRBD1,TGTGCCAGCAGCCAAGGACAGGGAGGGCCCCAGCATTTT,CASSQGQGGPQHF
TRBJ2-3,-,TRBV7-9,TRBD2,TGTGCCAGCAGCTTAGTGGTAGCGGGCCACCCCGGGGCGCAGTATTTT,CASSLVVAGHPGAQYF
TRBJ2-2,-,TRBV9,-,TGTGCCAGCAGCGCCCAAAGGGGGGGAGGCACCGGGGAGCTGTTTTTT,CASSAQRGGGTGELFF
TRBJ2-7,-,TRBV3-1/TRBV3-2,-,TGTGCCAGCAGCCCCTCGGGAGTAACCTACGAGCAGTACTTC,CASSPSGVTYEQYF
TRBJ1-1,-,TRBV11-2,TRBD1,TGTGCCAGCAGCACACCAGGGGGCCAGAGCACTGAAGCTTTCTTT,CASSTPGGQSTEAFF
TRBJ1-6,-,TRBV5-1,-,TGCGCCAGCAGCCAAAACAGGGTCTCTAATTCACCCCTCCACTTT,CASSQNRVSNSPLHF
TRBJ2-7,-,TRBV6-2/TRBV6-3,TRBD1,TGTGCCAGCAGCCCGAATTGGGACAGGGCCTACGAGCAGTACTTC,CASSPNWDRAYEQYF
TRBJ2-5,-,TRBV27,TRBD2,TGTGCCAGCAGTCCTGAAGCGGGACTAGCGGGGGAAGAGACCCAGTACTTC,CASSPEAGLAGEETQYF
TRBJ1-1,once,TRBV6-5,-,TGTGCCAGCAGTTACCCCCGGGAAGGGAACACTGAAGCTTTCTTT,CASSYPREGNTEAFF
TRBJ1-6,-,TRBV11-2,-,TGTGCCAGCAGCGGGCACTTAAAAAGGCATTCACCCCTCCACTTT,CASSGHLKRHSPLHF
TRBJ2-2,-,TRBV6-5,-,TGTGCCAGCAGTTACTCACTGAACACCGGGGAGCTGTTTTTT,CASSYSLNTGELFF
TRBJ1-5,once,TRBV18,TRBD1,TGTGCCAGCTCAGCGGGACAGGCTATCAATCAGCCCCAGCATTTT,CASSAGQAINQPQHF
TRBJ2-7,-,TRBV7-2,-,TGTGCCAGCAGCTTAGGGCAGGGTCACGAGCAGTACTTC,CASSLGQGHEQYF
TRBJ1-1,-,TRBV7-8,-,TGTGCCAGCAGCTTAGGTACACAGATGAACACTGAAGCTTTCTTT,CASSLGTQMNTEAFF
TRBJ2-1,-,TRBV5-1,TRBD2,TGCGCCAGCAGCGACCGGACTAGCGGGGCATACAATGAGCAGTTCTTC,CASSDRTSGAYNEQFF
TRBJ2-5,-,TRBV5-1,-,TGCGCCAGCAGCTTGGCCGAGGAAGGGAGGTTCGAGACCCAGTACTTC,CASSLAEEGRFETQYF
TRBJ1-5,few,TRBV11-2,-,TGTGCCAGCAGCTCGAGCACTCCCAGGGGTGGGCAGCCCCAGCATTTT,CASSSSTPRGGQPQHF